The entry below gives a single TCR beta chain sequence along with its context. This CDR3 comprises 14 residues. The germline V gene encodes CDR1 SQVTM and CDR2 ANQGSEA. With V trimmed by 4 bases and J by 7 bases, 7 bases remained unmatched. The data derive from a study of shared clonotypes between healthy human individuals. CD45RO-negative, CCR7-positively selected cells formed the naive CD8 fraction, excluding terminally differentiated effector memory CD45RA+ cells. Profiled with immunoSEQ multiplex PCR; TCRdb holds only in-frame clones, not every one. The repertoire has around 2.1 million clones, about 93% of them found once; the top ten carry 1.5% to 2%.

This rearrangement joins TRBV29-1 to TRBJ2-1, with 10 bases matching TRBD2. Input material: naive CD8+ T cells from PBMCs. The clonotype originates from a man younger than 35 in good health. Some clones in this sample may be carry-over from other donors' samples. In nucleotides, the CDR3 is TGCAGCGTTGCCAGCGGGAGGGGGGGGAATGAGCAGTTCTTC. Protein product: CSVASGRGGNEQFF.